This TCR beta chain was found in a study of OX40 agonist ivuxolimab in advanced cancers. Germline-derived CDR1 and CDR2 are MNHNY and SVGAGI (reference sequence). The V end was cut by 5 bases, the J end by 1 base, with 14 bases between. This CDR3 comprises 15 residues. Only in-frame clones appear in the TCRdb table, and some are missing; sequencing was by immunoSEQ multiplex PCR. The sample yields roughly 70,000 clones, around 80% seen once. The clonotype originates from an adult with an advanced solid tumor such as melanoma, head and neck, liver or kidney cancer. The chain recombines TRBV6-6 with TRBJ1-1; possible D gene TRBD1, 6 bases. The sequencing here drew on CD4+ or CD8+ T cells sorted from blood, taken in a trial of the OX40 agonist ivuxolimab. The CDR3 nucleotides are TGTGCCAGCAGTGGACAACAGGGAAGGAACACTGAAGCTTTCTTT. It translates to CASSGQQGRNTEAFF.